This TCR beta chain was recovered during a study of regulatory T cells in long-lasting Graves disease. The authors built TCR beta libraries using iRepertoire HTBI primers and Arm-PCR of CDR3 regions. TCRdb re-derived calls from the multiplex PCR reads in MiXCR, one entry per CDR3 protein. The data hold under 500,000 distinct CDR3 sequences, with about 15% observed a single time. CDR3 length equals 16 residues. Germline values: CDR1 DFQATT, CDR2 SNEGSKA (reference sequence). The junction had 16 bases not matched to a gene; V was cut back by 3 bases and J by 9 bases. Stated time point: newly diagnosed GD, antithyroid drugs for less than 3 months. RNA isolated from PBMCs was used to make the TCR library. These data also featured in a second study, about T cells in Graves' hyperthyroidism and ophthalmopathy. Per that paper: Patients were excluded because of uncontrolled infection, other autoimmune disease, pregnancy or lactation.

V gene TRBV20-1 combines with J gene TRBJ2-1, with TRBD2 matching over 8 bases. The input for sequencing was peripheral blood mononuclear cells (PBMCs), taken at new diagnosis, from a patient treated with antithyroid drugs. The clonotype was recovered from a woman in her twenties or thirties with Graves disease. CDR3 in DNA: TGCAGTGCTAGTGGGGCCTTGGGGCGGGAGGTATCTGAGCAGTTCTTC. Encoded protein: CSASGALGREVSEQFF.